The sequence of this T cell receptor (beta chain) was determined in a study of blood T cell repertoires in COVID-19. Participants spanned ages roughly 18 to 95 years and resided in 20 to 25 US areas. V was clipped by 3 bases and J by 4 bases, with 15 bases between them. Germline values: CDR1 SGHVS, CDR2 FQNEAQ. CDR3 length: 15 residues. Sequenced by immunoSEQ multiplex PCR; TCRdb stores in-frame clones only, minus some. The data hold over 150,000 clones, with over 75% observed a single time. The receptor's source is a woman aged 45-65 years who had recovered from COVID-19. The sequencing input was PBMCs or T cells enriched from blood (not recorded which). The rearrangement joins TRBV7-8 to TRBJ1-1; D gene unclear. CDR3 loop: CASSFDQEPFTEAFF. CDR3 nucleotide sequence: TGTGCCAGCAGCTTCGATCAGGAACCCTTCACTGAAGCTTTCTTT. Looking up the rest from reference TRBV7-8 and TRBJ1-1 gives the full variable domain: GAGVSQSPRYKVAKRGQDVALRCDPISGHVSLFWYQQALGQGPEFLTYFQNEAQLDKSGLPSDRFFAERPEGSVSTLKIQRTQQEDSAVYLCASSFDQEPFTEAFFGQGTRLTVV.